Below are 14 T cell receptor beta chains sequenced from a single sample in a study of T cell clonality in common variable immunodeficiency. Generated by immunoSEQ multiplex PCR, the TCRdb table keeps only in-frame clones and is missing some. In total the sample includes about 40,000 clones, none of them seen once. The sequenced sample consisted of peripheral blood mononuclear cells. The receptors were gathered from a person between 18 and 75 years old in good health.

The table lists this clone with a few counts. The read halts 3 residues ahead of the CDR3 end, with the missing end drawn from the germline J gene. The V and J genes are TRBV6-4 and TRBJ1-2; D not certain. The CDR3 has 13 residues. Germline V gives CDR1 MRHNA, CDR2 SNTAGT. The CDR3 protein is CASSSGRGYDYTF. The CDR3 bases that were read are TGTGCCAGCAGTTCTGGACGGGGATACGAC.

This clone was observed a few times. The missing CDR3 end, 3 residues past where the read stops, is filled in from the germline J gene. The genes are TRBV6-1 and TRBJ1-2; TRBD1 is a possible D gene (5 bases). V dropped 2 bases and J dropped 7 bases, with 11 bases sitting between them. This CDR3 comprises 13 residues. Germline CDR1 is MNHNS and CDR2 is SASEGT. The CDR3 DNA, read in part, is TGTGCCAGCAGTGAACAGGGCCAGGGTGGC. Translated, it gives CASSEQGQGG. In full, the CDR3 is CASSEQGQGGYTF.

This clone was observed many times. Read sequence stops 3 residues before the CDR3 end, and the germline J gene provides the missing end. V usage is TRBV5-1 and J usage is TRBJ2-1; 8 positions agree with TRBD1. Trimming removed 4 bases from V and 6 bases from J; junction bases left unmatched: 3. The CDR3 loop spans 13 amino acids. CDR1 and CDR2 (germline): SGHRS, YFSETQ. The CDR3 DNA, read in part, is TGCGCCAGCAGCACCGACAGGGGCAATGAG. It translates to CASSTDRGNE. The full CDR3 protein reads CASSTDRGNEQFF.

Ten or more counts support this clone. The CDR3 goes on 3 residues after the read ends, and that part is filled in from the germline J gene. The chain recombines TRBV7-3 with TRBJ2-5; 9 nucleotides match TRBD2. The CDR3 runs to 14 residues. Germline V gene sequence: CDR1 SGHTA, CDR2 FQGTGA. The V gene end was trimmed by 5 bases and the J gene end by 2 bases; junction bases not matched to a gene: 3. The CDR3 protein is CASSPSGGQETQYF. Incomplete CDR3 DNA: TGTGCCAGCAGCCCGAGCGGGGGGCAAGAGACC.

This clone was counted ten times or more. The read gets to within 3 residues of the CDR3 end, and the germline J gene fills in the rest. This sequence joins TRBV20-1 and TRBJ1-5; D is unclear. CDR3 length equals 18 residues. V was shortened by 2 bases and J by 2 bases, with 22 bases between the two germline ends. CDR1 and CDR2 (germline): DFQATT, SNEGSKA (reference sequence). This chain's CDR3 is CSARRGGQGGQGNQPQHF. CDR3 DNA, as far as it was read: TGCAGTGCTAGACGAGGAGGGCAAGGAGGGCAGGGCAATCAGCCC.

Of note for this clone: The sequenced fragment ends 3 residues before the CDR3 boundary, so the rest is inferred from the germline J gene. This rearrangement joins TRBV10-3 to TRBJ2-1; 10 nucleotides agree with TRBD2. CDR1 is ENHRY, CDR2 SYGVKD, per germline. Unmatched junction bases numbered 9, after V lost 3 bases and J lost 7 bases. The CDR3 totals 16 residues. The sequenced part of the CDR3 DNA is TGTGCCATCAGTGATTATAGCGGGGGGACCAGGAATGAG. Translating gives CAISDYSGGTRNE. The entire CDR3 reads CAISDYSGGTRNEQFF.

This clone has a count of ten or more. The missing CDR3 end, 3 residues past where the read stops, is filled in from the germline J gene. V and J are TRBV20-1 and TRBJ2-7; possible D gene TRBD2, 7 bases. The germline V gene has CDR1 DFQATT and CDR2 SNEGSKA (reference sequence). This CDR3 comprises 16 residues. The V end lost 3 bases, the J end lost 4 bases, and 22 bases lay between the germline ends. The covered CDR3 bases are TGCAGTGCTAGCCCTCTAGGCGGGGGCCGGACTTACGAG. It yields the protein CSASPLGGGRTYE. The whole CDR3 sequence reads CSASPLGGGRTYEQYF.

This clone was observed at least ten times. Read coverage stops 3 residues before the CDR3 terminus; the germline J gene supplies the remainder. This rearrangement joins TRBV28 to TRBJ2-7; D gene uncertain. The germline V gene encodes CDR1 MDHEN and CDR2 SYDVKM. V lost 3 bases, J lost 6 bases, and 12 bases lay in between. The CDR3 has 13 residues. The CDR3 bases that were read are TGTGCCAGCAGTTTTAGGGTTGTCGGCGAG. This encodes CASSFRVVGE. The whole CDR3 sequence reads CASSFRVVGEQYF.

This clone has at least ten counts. The read terminates 3 residues ahead of where the CDR3 ends, so the germline J gene completes it. The V call is TRBV2, the J call TRBJ1-2; no clear D gene. Trimming stripped 1 base from V and 3 bases from J, with 12 bases between. The germline V gene encodes CDR1 SNHLY and CDR2 FYNNEI. The CDR3 totals 15 residues. The CDR3 reads CASSEGRRVDYGYTF. The DNA read from the CDR3 is TGTGCCAGCAGTGAAGGACGAAGGGTCGACTATGGC.

In this sample, this clone turned up many times. The sequenced fragment ends 3 residues before the CDR3 boundary, so the rest is inferred from the germline J gene. The chain uses TRBV18 and TRBJ1-2, with D perhaps TRBD1 (6 bases). Trimming pared 6 bases from V and 4 bases from J, leaving 12 bases between. Germline V gives CDR1 KGHSH, CDR2 LQKENI. This CDR3 spans 13 amino acids. The CDR3 bases that were read are TGTGCCAGCTCCCCTTCGGACAGCTATGGC. Translated, it gives CASSPSDSYG. The full CDR3 is CASSPSDSYGYTF.

Turning to this clone: The CDR3 extends 3 residues past the end of the read, so its final part is completed from the germline J gene. The genes are TRBV19 and TRBJ1-2, with D possibly being TRBD1 (6 bases). This CDR3 has 13 amino acids. Germline-derived CDR1 and CDR2 are LNHDA and SQIVND (reference sequence). The covered CDR3 bases are TGTGCCAGTAGTATTACCCAGGGGCATGAC. Amino acids: CASSITQGHD. The entire CDR3 is CASSITQGHDYTF.

This clone was observed many times. CDR3 sequence reads: CASSDGGRMNTEAFF. The CDR3 DNA, read in part, is TGTGCCAGCAGTGATGGGGGCAGGATGAACACTGAA. The chain uses TRBV6-1 and TRBJ1-1; a possible D gene is TRBD1 (6 bases). The observed sequence ends 3 residues before the CDR3 terminus, with the missing tail filled in from the germline J gene. Germline-derived CDR1 and CDR2 are MNHNS and SASEGT. The CDR3 has 15 residues. Trimming left V 3 bases short and J 0 bases short, with 11 bases between.

This clone showed up many times. The CDR3 goes on 3 residues after the read ends, and that part is filled in from the germline J gene. The gene calls are TRBV7-2 and TRBJ2-4; perhaps TRBD1 as D (6 bases). Germline V gives CDR1 SGHTA, CDR2 FQGNSA. The CDR3 is 15 amino acids. Trimming cost V 5 bases and J 4 bases, with 15 bases left between them. CDR3 region: CASSVQGWEKNIQYF. CDR3 DNA (partial): TGTGCCAGCAGCGTACAGGGATGGGAGAAAAACATT.

This clone was counted ten times or more. The sequenced fragment ends 3 residues before the CDR3 boundary, so the rest is inferred from the germline J gene. The rearrangement uses TRBV30 and TRBJ2-5, with 12 nucleotides matching TRBD2. The V gene end was trimmed by 2 bases and the J gene end by 3 bases; junction bases not matched to a gene: 4. The CDR3 spans 15 residues. Germline loops: CDR1 GTSNPN, CDR2 SVGIG (reference sequence). CDR3 protein: CAWSRTSGGKETQYF. CDR3 DNA (partial): TGTGCCTGGAGTCGTACTAGCGGGGGGAAAGAGACC. The variable domain in full, completed from reference TRBV30 and TRBJ2-5, reads SQTIHQWPATLVQPVGSPLSLECTVEGTSNPNLYWYRQAAGRGLQLLFYSVGIGQISSEVPQNLSASRPQDRQFILSSKKLLLSDSGFYLCAWSRTSGGKETQYFGPGTRLLVL.